What follows are 20 T cell receptor beta chains derived from one specimen sequenced in a study of blood T cells in healthy people across ages. A sample-barcoded 5' primer and a J-beta primer mix were used in a second PCR of roughly 7 to 11 cycles. TCRdb processed the 5' RACE reads anew with MiXCR; each CDR3 protein has one entry. Here the sample spans 1.5 million to 2 million distinct CDR3 sequences, 28% being singletons. Specimen: blood. These receptors originate from a woman in her thirties in good health.

The CDR3, as DNA: TGTGCCAGCAGCGTAGACGGCCACCGGACGGATGGCTACACCTTC. Its translation: CASSVDGHRTDGYTF. The V gene is TRBV9, the J gene TRBJ1-2; no definite D call. Germline V gives CDR1 SGDLS, CDR2 YYNGEE. V was cut by 0 bases and J by 6 bases, with 15 bases left in between. This CDR3 is built from 15 residues.

There are many counts of this clonotype. This rearrangement joins TRBV9 to TRBJ2-3; D is unclear. Germline CDR1 reads SGDLS; CDR2 reads YYNGEE. The length of the CDR3 is 14 residues. Trimming removed 3 bases at V and 0 bases at J, with 8 bases between. This CDR3 reads CASSESPSTDTQYF. The DNA for the CDR3 is TGTGCCAGCAGCGAGTCCCCAAGCACAGATACGCAGTATTTT.

This clonotype was found a few times. The rearrangement joins TRBV29-1 to TRBJ1-4; no reliable D call. The V gene lost 1 base and the J gene lost 0 bases, with 15 bases spanning the gap. The CDR3 sequence is 17 residues long. CDR1 and CDR2 from the germline V gene are SQVTM and ANQGSEA. As DNA, the CDR3 is TGCAGCGTTGAAGGCCCGACGGGCACTGCAACTAATGAAAAACTGTTTTTT. It yields the protein CSVEGPTGTATNEKLFF.

This clonotype was recorded a few times. V and J are TRBV12-3 or TRBV12-4 and TRBJ2-3, with D possibly TRBD2 on 6 matching bases. This CDR3 is 14 amino acids long. Trimming cost V 3 bases and J 2 bases, with 9 bases left between them. The CDR3 DNA sequence: TGTGCCAGCAGTTTTCGGGGGTACACAGATACGCAGTATTTT. As protein: CASSFRGYTDTQYF.

This clonotype occurred a few times. The chain couples TRBV12-3 or TRBV12-4 to TRBJ1-1; TRBD1 is a possible D gene (5 bases). The CDR3 contains 12 residues. Trimming took 11 bases from V and 1 from J, leaving 11 bases between them. The CDR3 nucleotides read TGTGCCTGCCGGGACCCGAACACTGAAGCTTTCTTT. This codes for CACRDPNTEAFF.

This chain links TRBV6-5 with TRBJ1-1, with a possible D match to TRBD1 (6 bases). Trimming cost V 2 bases and J 6 bases, with 13 bases left between them. Germline V lookup: CDR1 MNHEY, CDR2 SVGAGI. The CDR3 has 14 amino acids. CDR3 sequence: CASSYRGLSAEAFF. The CDR3 DNA follows: TGTGCCAGCAGTTACCGGGGGCTGAGCGCTGAAGCTTTCTTT.

The V gene is TRBV3-1, the J gene TRBJ1-1; D is unresolved. The CDR3 contains 15 residues. CDR1 is LGHDT, CDR2 YNNKEL, per germline (reference sequence). Trimming shortened V by 4 bases and J by 0 bases, and 12 bases separated the two germline ends. CDR3 DNA: TGTGCCAGCAGCCTAAGAGGGTCCCTGAACACTGAAGCTTTCTTT. It yields the protein CASSLRGSLNTEAFF. The full variable domain, rest sourced from reference TRBV3-1 and TRBJ1-1, is DTAVSQTPKYLVTQMGNDKSIKCEQNLGHDTMYWYKQDSKKFLKIMFSYNNKELIINETVPNRFSPKSPDKAHLNLHINSLELGDSAVYFCASSLRGSLNTEAFFGQGTRLTVV.

The table lists this clonotype with a few counts. The chain recombines TRBV29-1 with TRBJ2-3; possibly TRBD1 or TRBD2 for D (5 bases each). The V end was cut by 7 bases, the J end by 3 bases, with 20 bases between. The CDR3 sequence is 15 residues long. Germline V gene data show CDR1 as SQVTM and CDR2 as ANQGSEA. CDR3 protein: CSARGAPRGTDTQYF. As DNA, the CDR3 is TGCAGCGCCCGGGGAGCGCCAAGGGGTACAGATACGCAGTATTTT.

Ten or more counts support this clonotype. One end of the junction fails to match germline, which may point to a read error. V and J are TRBV29-1 and TRBJ2-7; TRBD2 might be the D (6 bases). The CDR3 has 14 amino acids. Looked up from germline, CDR1 is SQVTM and CDR2 is ANQGSEA. The CDR3 protein is CSVWTGTEAYEQYF. The CDR3 DNA follows: TGCAGCGTTTGGACCGGGACTGAAGCCTACGAACAGTACTTC.

A word on this clonotype: An end of the junction does not agree with germline; a read error may underlie this. CDR3 sequence: CTSSSGAGIYGYTF. The DNA for the CDR3 is TGTACCAGCAGCTCGGGGGCGGGAATCTATGGCTACACCTTC. V and J are TRBV7-9 and TRBJ1-2; D possibly corresponds to TRBD1 (6 bases). The CDR3 spans 14 residues. Germline V lookup: CDR1 SEHNR, CDR2 FQNEAQ (reference sequence).

This clonotype was counted at least ten times. CDR3 residues: CASSQAGSENTEAFF. CDR3 nucleotide sequence: TGCGCCAGCAGCCAAGCTGGCAGCGAGAACACTGAAGCTTTCTTT. The V call is TRBV4-1, the J call TRBJ1-1; D is undetermined. In germline, CDR1 is MGHRA, CDR2 YSYEKL. The CDR3 is 15 amino acids. V lost 1 base and J 1 base, leaving 10 bases between the germline ends.

This clonotype was seen a handful of times. The V and J genes are TRBV20-1 and TRBJ2-4, with TRBD2 matching 8 bases. The CDR3 extends over 18 amino acids. Unmatched junction bases numbered 25, after V lost 0 bases and J lost 15 bases. Per germline, CDR1 DFQATT and CDR2 SNEGSKA (reference sequence). CDR3 DNA: TGCAGTGCTAGAGATGTAGGGCTAGCGGGCCCCCGCTCCTACGAGCGGTACTTC. Amino acid sequence: CSARDVGLAGPRSYERYF.

The J gene is TRBJ2-5, the V gene TRBV7-2; D is unresolved. Germline assignment: CDR1 SGHTA and CDR2 FQGNSA. The ends were cut back, 5 bases at V and 5 bases at J, with 15 bases in the middle. The CDR3 sequence is 14 residues long. CDR3 region: CASSAQTSAETQYF. The CDR3 nucleotides read TGTGCCAGCAGCGCACAGACCTCTGCCGAGACCCAGTACTTC.

The chain uses TRBV7-9 and TRBJ1-2; possible D gene TRBD1, 5 bases. Trimming stripped 0 bases from V and 2 bases from J, with 16 bases between. Germline assignment: CDR1 SEHNR and CDR2 FQNEAQ (reference sequence). This CDR3 is 17 amino acids long. This CDR3 reads CASSLAGSGALNYGYTF. DNA of the CDR3: TGTGCCAGCAGCTTAGCGGGGAGCGGGGCCCTCAACTATGGCTACACCTTC.

In this sample, this clonotype turned up once. Without the conserved terminal phenylalanine or tryptophan, this CDR3 likely stems from a read error. The chain links TRBV12-3 or TRBV12-4 to TRBJ1-2, with D hard to call. This CDR3 region has 15 residues. The V end lost 5 bases, the J end lost 1 base, and 14 bases lay between the germline ends. CDR3 bases: TGTGCCAGCAGTCCCCGGGGTCCTCTTAACTATGGCTACACCATC. It specifies CASSPRGPLNYGYTI.

This clonotype was counted only a few times. The V call is TRBV20-1, the J call TRBJ2-7, with D tentatively TRBD1 (5 bases). From germline, CDR1 is DFQATT and CDR2 SNEGSKA (reference sequence). The V gene lost 6 bases and the J gene lost 2 bases, with 14 bases spanning the gap. The CDR3 runs 13 residues. The CDR3 DNA reads TGCAGTGCAGAACAGGAAGTCACCTACGAGCAGTACTTC. This gives the protein CSAEQEVTYEQYF.

The genes are TRBV7-8 and TRBJ1-1, with 8 bases that match TRBD1. V shed 8 bases and J 2 bases; nucleotides not matched to a gene: 4. The CDR3 runs 13 residues. The germline V gene encodes CDR1 SGHVS and CDR2 FQNEAQ. The CDR3 DNA follows: TGTGCCAGCGGGACAGGTTTAAACACTGAAGCTTTCTTT. Protein: CASGTGLNTEAFF.

This clonotype was detected only a few times. This rearrangement joins TRBV5-1 to TRBJ2-1; unclear D gene. The germline CDR1 and CDR2 sequences are SGHRS and YFSETQ. V dropped 4 bases and J dropped 7 bases, with 12 bases sitting between them. This CDR3 is built from 13 residues. This chain's CDR3 is CASSQSTRNEQFF. The CDR3, as DNA: TGCGCCAGCAGCCAATCAACACGGAATGAGCAGTTCTTC.

This clonotype has just a few counts. The chain combines TRBV5-6 with TRBJ1-1, with unresolved D. V lost 0 bases and J 4 bases, leaving 16 bases between the germline ends. This CDR3 has 16 residues. The germline gives CDR1 SGHDT, CDR2 YYEEEE. CDR3: CASSLAGLPEGTEAFF. The CDR3 region has the DNA TGTGCCAGCAGCTTGGCCGGACTCCCCGAGGGCACTGAAGCTTTCTTT.

In this sample, this clonotype turned up a few times. The chain recombines TRBV28 with TRBJ2-7; 8 bases map to TRBD1. The V gene's germline CDR1 is MDHEN and CDR2 SYDVKM. This CDR3 comprises 14 residues. V dropped 7 bases and J dropped 3; count of bases not matched to a gene: 8. The CDR3 nucleotides read TGTGCCAGCAAATCGGGACAGGCATTCTACGAGCAGTACTTC. Its protein product is CASKSGQAFYEQYF.